This entry describes one T cell receptor (beta chain). Antigen specificity is unknown. The sample belongs to a study of regulatory and conventional T cells in RAG deficiency. Study conclusions and caveats: Omenn patients showed >90% Treg-Tconv overlap and shorter CDR3 lengths. Shannon entropy was markedly lower and Simpson indices higher in RAG-deficient patients than control T-cell subsets.

The germline CDR1 and CDR2 sequences are LNHDA and SQIVND (reference sequence). Trimming shortened V by 9 bases and J by 0 bases, and 9 bases separated the two germline ends. CDR3 length: 13 residues. Conventional CD4+ T cells were sorted from blood as CD25-low CD127-high cells. Measured with immunoSEQ multiplex PCR; TCRdb has only the in-frame clones, and not every one. The sample includes roughly 32,000 clones, around 96% seen only once; the top ten take about 0.35%. This same sample was also taken into another study, of regulatory T cells. That source notes: The primer mix had 52 TRBV and 13 TRBJ primers. Skewed V and J usage and few unique V-J pairs marked patient repertoires, most in Tregs.

The genes are TRBV19 and TRBJ1-5; D perhaps matches TRBD1 (6 bases). The clonotype was recovered from a human donor in good health. The specimen was CD25- CD4+ T cells sorted from blood. The CDR3 is CASHRDSNQPQHF. CDR3 nucleotide sequence: TGTGCCAGCCACAGGGATAGCAATCAGCCCCAGCATTTT.